This TCR beta chain was captured by sequencing in a study of T cells in Graves' hyperthyroidism and ophthalmopathy. Overall study results and limits: Ophthalmopathy could be told apart from stable hyperthyroidism with a 13 V-J model.

This clonotype was counted a single time. Its target is not known. Relative to the germline gene, one junction end is altered; a read error may explain this. What was amplified from RNA transcripts were TCR beta CDR3 regions. First-round RT-PCR of the TCR CDR3 relied on the HTBI primer set. TCRdb analysed the multiplex PCR reads with MiXCR anew, one entry per CDR3 protein. The table includes approximately 560,000 distinct CDR3 sequences, under 60% detected once. From germline, CDR1 is SGHRS and CDR2 YFSETQ. The CDR3 spans 14 residues. This chain uses TRBV5-1 with TRBJ1-2; TRBD1 matches at 8 bases. The specimen sequenced was peripheral blood or thyroid tissue (not recorded which). This clonotype was sampled from a young woman with Graves' hyperthyroidism. The CDR3 sequence is CASRRDRQTYGYAF. CDR3 sequence (DNA): TGCGCCAGCAGACGGGACAGGCAAACATATGGCTACGCCTTC. Variable domain in full (rest from reference TRBV5-1 and TRBJ1-2): KAGVTQTPRYLIKTRGQQVTLSCSPISGHRSVSWYQQTPGQGLQFLFEYFSETQRNKGNFPGRFSGRQFSNSRSEMNVSTLELGDSALYLCASRRDRQTYGYAFGSGTRLTVV.